This T cell receptor beta chain was sequenced during a study of CD8 T cells in ankylosing spondylitis. This clonotype was seen many times. TCRdb independently ran MiXCR on the 5' RACE reads; one entry per CDR3 protein. The profile shows about 130,000 distinct CDR3 sequences, more than 5.5% of them singletons. V lost 4 bases, J lost 6 bases, and 4 bases stayed unmatched. The germline V gene has CDR1 SGDLS and CDR2 YYNGEE. The CDR3 spans 13 residues. Specimen: blood, either unsorted or a sorted T cell fraction (not recorded which). This receptor was taken from a female donor with ankylosing spondylitis or in good health (not recorded which). The chain uses TRBV9 and TRBJ1-2, with 9 bases identical to TRBD1. The CDR3 DNA is TGTGCCAGCAGCAGGACAGGGGAAAATGGCTACACCTTC. It encodes CASSRTGENGYTF.